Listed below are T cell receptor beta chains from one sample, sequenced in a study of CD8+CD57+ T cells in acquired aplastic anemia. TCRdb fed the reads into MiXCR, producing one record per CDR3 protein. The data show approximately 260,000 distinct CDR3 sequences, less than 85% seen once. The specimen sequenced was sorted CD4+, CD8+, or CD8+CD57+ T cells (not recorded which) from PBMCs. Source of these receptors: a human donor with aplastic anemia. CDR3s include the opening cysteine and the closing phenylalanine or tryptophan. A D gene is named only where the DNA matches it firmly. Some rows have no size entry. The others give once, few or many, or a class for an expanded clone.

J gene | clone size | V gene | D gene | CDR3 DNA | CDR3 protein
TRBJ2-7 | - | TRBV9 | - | TGTGCCAGCGGAGAGGCTGGGAACAAGCAGTACTTC | CASGEAGNKQYF
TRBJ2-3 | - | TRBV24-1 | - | TGTGCCACCGGGGACAAGAGAACAGATACGCAGTATTTT | CATGDKRTDTQYF
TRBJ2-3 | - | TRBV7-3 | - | TGTGCCAGCAGCTTAGATGTAGCAGCGGACACTGAAGCTTTT | CASSLDVAADTEAF
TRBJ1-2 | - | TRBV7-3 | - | TGTGCCAGCAGCTTGGAGAGGGACGTGGTCGTATGTGGCTACACCTTC | CASSLERDVVVCGYTF
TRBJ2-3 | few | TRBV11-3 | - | TGTGCCAGCAGCTTTGAAAGAAGCGATACGCAGTATTTT | CASSFERSDTQYF
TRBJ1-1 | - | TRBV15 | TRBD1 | TGTGCCACCAGCAGGGCAGGGGGCAGGGCTGAAGCTTTCTTT | CATSRAGGRAEAFF
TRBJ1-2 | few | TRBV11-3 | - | TGTGCCAGCAGCTTAGGGGGGCAAGGGCTCGTATATGGCTACACCTTC | CASSLGGQGLVYGYTF
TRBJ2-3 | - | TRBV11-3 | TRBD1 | TGTGCCAGCAGCTTAGATCTGACAGGGGATAGCACAGATACGCAGTATTTT | CASSLDLTGDSTDTQYF
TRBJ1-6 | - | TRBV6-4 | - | TGTGCCAGCAGTGAACCAGGGGAATCCTATAATTCACCCCTCCACTTT | CASSEPGESYNSPLHF
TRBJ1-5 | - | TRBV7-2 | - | TGTGCCAGCAGCGTAGGGGTATGTCCCGATCCGCAGCATCATTTT | CASSVGVCPDPQHHF
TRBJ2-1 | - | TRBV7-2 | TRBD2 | TGTGCCAGCAGCTTTCCAAGAGGCGGGGGTACCCAGGAGCAGTTCTTC | CASSFPRGGGTQEQFF
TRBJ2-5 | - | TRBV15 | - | TGTGCCACCAGCAGCAGCAGCGAACAAGAGACCCAGTACTTC | CATSSSSEQETQYF
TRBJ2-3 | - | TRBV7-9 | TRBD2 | TGTGCCAGCGGGGACGGGGGGATGTTTTTGGGGTATTTC | CASGDGGMFLGYF
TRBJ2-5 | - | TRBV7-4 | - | TGTGCCAGTGGTTTAGGTACGGCCAAACAGTCCCACGAGTTC | CASGLGTAKQSHEF
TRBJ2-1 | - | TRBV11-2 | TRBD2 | TGTGCCAGTAGTCCAGCTGCGGGGGGGTTGGATACGCAGTTCTTC | CASSPAAGGLDTQFF
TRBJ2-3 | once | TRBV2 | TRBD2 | TGTGCCAGCAGCGCTAGCGGGAGGCAAACGGATACGCAGTATTTT | CASSASGRQTDTQYF
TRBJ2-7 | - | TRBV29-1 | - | TGCAGCTTTAAAGGGTTCGGGGGCTACGAGCAGTACTTC | CSFKGFGGYEQYF
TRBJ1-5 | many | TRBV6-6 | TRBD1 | TGTGCCAGTTACACGCAGGGACAGGGGGGGGGAGCATTCGCTCAGCCCCAGCATTTT | CASYTQGQGGGAFAQPQHF
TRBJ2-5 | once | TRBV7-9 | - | TGTGCCAGCAGCTTCGGGGCGGAGACCCAGTACTTC | CASSFGAETQYF
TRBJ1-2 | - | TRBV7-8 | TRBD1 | TGTGCCAGCAGCTTTACAGGGGGCGCGGCCTCTGGTTCCACCTTC | CASSFTGGAASGSTF
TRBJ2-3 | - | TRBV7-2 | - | TGTGCCAGCAGTCGGAACCCAGGGTCTCAGAATGGCTACTTT | CASSRNPGSQNGYF
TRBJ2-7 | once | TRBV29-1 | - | TGTAGCGTTGAACTAGCTAGCGTCGCCTCCTATGAGCAGTACTTC | CSVELASVASYEQYF
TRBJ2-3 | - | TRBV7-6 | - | TGTGCCAGCAGCTTAGCGGCCTATAATTCACCGCAGCACTTT | CASSLAAYNSPQHF
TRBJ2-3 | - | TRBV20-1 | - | TGCAGTGCTAGGCCCGGCACAGATACGCAGTATTTT | CSARPGTDTQYF
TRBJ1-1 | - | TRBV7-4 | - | TGTGCCAGCAGTTTAGCTCGCACAGGCAACACTGAGCAGTTCTTT | CASSLARTGNTEQFF
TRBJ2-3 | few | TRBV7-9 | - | TGTGCCAGCAGCTTAGCGGGAGGTCCGGGTAGGGAGTATTTT | CASSLAGGPGREYF
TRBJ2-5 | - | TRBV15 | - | TGTGCCTGCACCGGACAGGGGACTAGGGAGACCCAGTACTTC | CACTGQGTRETQYF